Listed here are 19 T cell receptor beta chains from one sample, sequenced in a study of response to subunit inactivated influenza vaccine. TCRdb redid the calling of the RT-PCR reads with MiXCR, one entry per CDR3 protein. The table has hundreds of thousands of distinct CDR3 sequences, about 7.6% seen once. Sequenced material: PBMCs from blood, taken less than 30 months after vaccination. These receptors originate from a man between 45 and 75 years old who received an inactivated influenza vaccine.

This clonotype was recorded many times. The gene calls are TRBV20-1 and TRBJ2-3, with 9 bases identical to TRBD1. The CDR3 length is 15 residues. From germline, CDR1 is DFQATT and CDR2 SNEGSKA (reference sequence). The V gene end was trimmed by 2 bases and the J gene end by 5 bases; junction bases not matched to a gene: 8. DNA for the CDR3: TGCAGTGCTAGATCCTCGGACAGGGGAGGAGATACGCAGTATTTT. This sequence encodes CSARSSDRGGDTQYF.

This clonotype was counted a few times. This chain uses TRBV29-1 with TRBJ2-3; no clear D gene. The CDR3 consists of 10 residues. Trimming took off 4 bases at V and 7 bases at J, with 6 bases between the two ends. Germline V CDR1 and CDR2: SQVTM, ANQGSEA. The CDR3 spells CSVVLNTQYF. CDR3 nucleotide sequence: TGCAGCGTTGTGCTAAATACGCAGTATTTT.

This clonotype was observed many times. The chain is built from TRBV5-1 and TRBJ2-3; D call uncertain. V lost 0 bases to trimming and J lost 3 bases, with 14 bases between them. CDR1 SGHRS and CDR2 YFSETQ come from the germline V gene. The CDR3 has 16 residues. The CDR3 here is CASSLVGETRTDTQYF. In DNA, the CDR3 is TGCGCCAGCAGCTTGGTAGGCGAAACAAGGACAGATACGCAGTATTTT.

This clonotype was counted at least ten times. The gene calls are TRBV29-1 and TRBJ1-2, with TRBD1 matching over 8 bases. The germline V gene encodes CDR1 SQVTM and CDR2 ANQGSEA. The CDR3 sequence is 17 residues long. V trimming: 5 bases; J trimming: 2 bases; junction bases outside the gene matches: 16. The CDR3 DNA reads TGCAGCGTTACGGGGGAAATGCGACAGGGGCTCAACTATGGCTACACCTTC. The encoded protein is CSVTGEMRQGLNYGYTF.

The chain couples TRBV4-2 to TRBJ2-1; 9 bases are a match to TRBD1. V lost 4 bases to trimming and J lost 6 bases; unmatched junction nucleotides: 13. This CDR3 is built from 17 residues. Germline V lookup: CDR1 LGHNA, CDR2 YNFKEQ. In DNA, the CDR3 is TGTGCCAGCAGCCTACGGACTCGGGACAGGGTAGGCAATGAGCAGTTCTTC. Translation: CASSLRTRDRVGNEQFF.

There are many counts of this clonotype. V gene TRBV20-1 combines with J gene TRBJ1-5, with D tentatively TRBD1 (5 bases). V was shortened by 0 bases and J by 4 bases, with 16 bases between the two germline ends. CDR1 is DFQATT and CDR2 is SNEGSKA in the germline V gene (reference sequence). This CDR3 is built from 16 residues. CDR3 in DNA: TGCAGTGCTAGAGATCCCTTTGGGCAGGGTAATCAGCCCCAGCATTTT. Encoded protein: CSARDPFGQGNQPQHF.

This clonotype was detected a few times. This rearrangement joins TRBV29-1 to TRBJ2-1; 7 bases are a match to TRBD2. The CDR3 totals 16 residues. Germline V gene lookup returns CDR1 SQVTM and CDR2 ANQGSEA. Losses at the gene ends were 6 bases for V and 3 bases for J; bases not matched to a gene: 14. This CDR3 reads CSVGGGLRDLYNEQFF. In DNA, the CDR3 is TGCAGCGTGGGGGGGGGGTTGCGGGACCTCTACAATGAGCAGTTCTTC.

This clonotype was seen many times. V usage is TRBV3-1 and J usage is TRBJ1-4, with D maybe TRBD1 (6 bases). The V gene lost 0 bases and the J gene lost 2 bases, with 10 bases spanning the gap. There are 16 residues in the CDR3. The V gene's germline CDR1 is LGHDT and CDR2 YNNKEL (reference sequence). The CDR3 DNA reads as TGTGCCAGCAGCCAAGACCCCGGACAGACTAATGAAAAACTGTTTTTT. Amino acids: CASSQDPGQTNEKLFF.

The rearrangement uses TRBV12-3 or TRBV12-4 and TRBJ2-2; D gene ambiguous. The CDR3 is made up of 12 amino acids. Trimming cost V 9 bases and J 7 bases, with 12 bases left between them. This CDR3 reads CASLRWGGELFF. In DNA form, the CDR3 reads TGTGCCAGTCTTAGGTGGGGCGGGGAGCTGTTTTTT.

This clonotype has just a few counts. V is TRBV10-3 and J is TRBJ2-7; no definite D call. Trimming took off 2 bases at V and 3 bases at J, with 11 bases between the two ends. The germline V gene encodes CDR1 ENHRY and CDR2 SYGVKD. The CDR3 length is 14 residues. CDR3 protein: CAISERSPSYEQYF. The CDR3 nucleotides are TGTGCCATCAGTGAGAGATCACCGAGCTACGAGCAGTACTTC.

This clonotype showed up many times. V is TRBV11-2 and J is TRBJ1-4; D possibly corresponds to TRBD1 (6 bases). The CDR3 consists of 14 residues. The ends were cut back, 6 bases at V and 3 bases at J, with 11 bases in the middle. In germline, CDR1 is SGHAT, CDR2 FQNNGV. For the CDR3, the DNA is TGTGCCAGCAGGCCAACAGGGTCTAATGAAAAACTGTTTTTT. It encodes CASRPTGSNEKLFF. Drawing the rest from reference TRBV11-2 and TRBJ1-4, the complete variable domain is EAGVAQSPRYKIIEKRQSVAFWCNPISGHATLYWYQQILGQGPKLLIQFQNNGVVDDSQLPKDRFSAERLKGVDSTLKIQPAKLEDSAVYLCASRPTGSNEKLFFGSGTQLSVL.

Comment on this clonotype: An end of the junction differs from the germline gene, which may be a read error. The rearrangement joins TRBV5-6 to TRBJ2-7; D might be TRBD1 (6 bases). Germline V CDR1 and CDR2: SGHDT, YYEEEE. The CDR3 runs 12 residues. The CDR3 sequence is CDSSLRLGAQYF. CDR3 bases: TGTGACAGCAGCTTGCGGTTGGGGGCCCAGTACTTC.

In regard to this clonotype: At one of its ends the junction is not consistent with the germline gene, which may arise from a read error. The chain has TRBV20-1 and TRBJ1-1; TRBD1 agrees at 8 bases. CDR1 is DFQATT and CDR2 is SNEGSKA in the germline V gene (reference sequence). This CDR3 has 11 amino acids. DNA of the CDR3: TGCAATGCTGGACAGGGAGCTGAAGCTTTCTTT. It yields the protein CNAGQGAEAFF.

In DNA form, the CDR3 reads TGTGCCATCGGTCCGGACAGGGAAATTAACATTCAGTACTTC. Translation gives CAIGPDREINIQYF. The chain carries TRBV10-3 and TRBJ2-4; TRBD1 aligns across 8 bases. Germline V CDR1 and CDR2: ENHRY, SYGVKD. Losses at the gene ends were 8 bases for V and 7 bases for J; bases not matched to a gene: 10. The CDR3 runs 14 residues.

The chain carries TRBV11-2 and TRBJ2-7; possibly TRBD1 for D (6 bases). Germline V gene data show CDR1 as SGHAT and CDR2 as FQNNGV. The CDR3 contains 15 residues. V lost 1 base, J lost 4 bases, and 14 bases lay in between. This chain's CDR3 is CASSLGRDIGYEQYF. Here the CDR3 DNA reads TGTGCCAGCAGCTTAGGAAGGGACATTGGTTACGAGCAGTACTTC.

This clonotype was recorded a few times. The chain joins TRBV7-6 to TRBJ2-1; 9 bases align to TRBD2. CDR1 and CDR2 (germline): SGHVS, FNYEAQ. The CDR3 contains 16 residues. V shed 2 bases and J 0 bases; nucleotides not matched to a gene: 2. The CDR3 DNA reads as TGTGCCAGCAGCTTACGCGGGAGGGCCTCCTACAATGAGCAGTTCTTC. It translates to CASSLRGRASYNEQFF. The variable domain in full, completed from reference TRBV7-6 and TRBJ2-1, reads GAGVSQSPRYKVTKRGQDVALRCDPISGHVSLYWYRQALGQGPEFLTYFNYEAQQDKSGLPNDRFSAERPEGSISTLTIQRTEQRDSAMYRCASSLRGRASYNEQFFGPGTRLTVL.

The chain recombines TRBV20-1 with TRBJ2-7; D is ambiguous. This CDR3 spans 15 amino acids. The germline CDR1 and CDR2 sequences are DFQATT and SNEGSKA (reference sequence). Trimming pared 3 bases from V and 6 bases from J, leaving 21 bases between. The CDR3 sequence is CSASPLTLDIGEQYF. DNA of the CDR3: TGCAGTGCTAGCCCCCTTACGCTCGATATCGGCGAGCAGTACTTC.

The sample holds a few counts of this clonotype. V gene TRBV30 combines with J gene TRBJ2-1; D unresolved. The CDR3 length is 14 residues. The germline V and J ends were trimmed by 3 bases and 9 bases, with 18 bases remaining between them. Germline CDR1 reads GTSNPN; CDR2 reads SVGIG (reference sequence). Here the CDR3 reads CAWRGKASSLEQFF. CDR3 nucleotides: TGTGCCTGGAGGGGAAAAGCCTCATCTCTTGAGCAGTTCTTC.

The chain joins TRBV5-6 to TRBJ1-2; D gene uncertain. The germline CDR1 and CDR2 sequences are SGHDT and YYEEEE. The CDR3 is 15 residues long. The V gene lost 4 bases and the J gene lost 0 bases, with 13 bases spanning the gap. The CDR3 sequence is CASSPRMTANYGYTF. CDR3 DNA: TGTGCCAGCAGCCCAAGGATGACTGCTAACTATGGCTACACCTTC.